These T cell receptor beta chains were read from a single sample in a study of HIV-infected children after antiretroviral therapy interruption. TCRdb reprocessed the 3' RACE reads with MiXCR, giving one entry per CDR3 protein. In the table there are fewer than 100,000 distinct CDR3 sequences, about 6.9% of which are singletons. Source: CD45RA+ CD4+ T cells from PBMCs, pooled from several time points, taken from a donor given antiretroviral therapy, either interrupted or continuous. Every receptor here comes from a pool of human donors with HIV. The CDR3 runs from the conserved cysteine through the conserved F or W. Each record gives: CDR3 DNA, CDR3 protein, clone size, D gene, J gene, V gene, CDR3 length. A D gene is named only where the DNA matches it firmly. Expanded clones are given a class, and other clones once, few, many or no size at all.

cdr3_nt: TGCAGCGTTGAGGGGGGGCAGAAACTTAGCAATCAGCCCCAGCATTTT
cdr3_aa: CSVEGGQKLSNQPQHF
clone_size: -
d_call: -
j_call: TRBJ1-5
v_call: TRBV29-1
cdr3_length: 16

cdr3_nt: TGTGCCAGCTCACCGGGGACAGGGTCGTACGAGCAGTACTTC
cdr3_aa: CASSPGTGSYEQYF
clone_size: many
d_call: TRBD1
j_call: TRBJ2-7
v_call: TRBV18
cdr3_length: 14

cdr3_nt: TGCGCCAGCAGCTTGGGGACCGATCCTAACTATGGCTACACCTTC
cdr3_aa: CASSLGTDPNYGYTF
clone_size: many
d_call: -
j_call: TRBJ1-2
v_call: TRBV5-1
cdr3_length: 15

cdr3_nt: TGTGCCAGCAGTTGGACCCCCCAGGGCACAGATACGCAGTATTTT
cdr3_aa: CASSWTPQGTDTQYF
clone_size: many
d_call: -
j_call: TRBJ2-3
v_call: TRBV12-3/TRBV12-4
cdr3_length: 15

cdr3_nt: TGTGCCAGCAGTCTCCGGACCTTCTCTGGGGCCAACGTCCTGACTTTC
cdr3_aa: CASSLRTFSGANVLTF
clone_size: -
d_call: -
j_call: TRBJ2-6
v_call: TRBV12-3/TRBV12-4
cdr3_length: 16

cdr3_nt: TGTGCCAGCAGTGGTTTGCAGGGGGAATACAATGAGCAGTTCTTC
cdr3_aa: CASSGLQGEYNEQFF
clone_size: many
d_call: TRBD1
j_call: TRBJ2-1
v_call: TRBV25-1
cdr3_length: 15

cdr3_nt: TGCAGCGTTGAAGATACCAGGCCCTATGGCTACACCTTC
cdr3_aa: CSVEDTRPYGYTF
clone_size: many
d_call: -
j_call: TRBJ1-2
v_call: TRBV29-1
cdr3_length: 13

cdr3_nt: TGTGCCAGCAGCTTAAGGCGGGGCAACATTCAGTACTTC
cdr3_aa: CASSLRRGNIQYF
clone_size: many
d_call: -
j_call: TRBJ2-4
v_call: TRBV7-2
cdr3_length: 13

cdr3_nt: TGTGCCACGCACGGGGGTGGAGGGACAGATACGCAGTATTTT
cdr3_aa: CATHGGGGTDTQYF
clone_size: many
d_call: -
j_call: TRBJ2-3
v_call: TRBV10-3
cdr3_length: 14

cdr3_nt: TGTGCCAGCAGTTCCGAGCTCCAGCCCCAGCATTTT
cdr3_aa: CASSSELQPQHF
clone_size: -
d_call: -
j_call: TRBJ1-5
v_call: TRBV6-6
cdr3_length: 12

cdr3_nt: TGTGCCAGCAAAATAACCGGGACAGGCTCCTACGAGCAGTACTTC
cdr3_aa: CASKITGTGSYEQYF
clone_size: many
d_call: TRBD1
j_call: TRBJ2-7
v_call: TRBV6-1
cdr3_length: 15

cdr3_nt: TGTGCCAGCTCACCGCCGGGACAGGGGGCCGGCTATGGCTACACCTTC
cdr3_aa: CASSPPGQGAGYGYTF
clone_size: many
d_call: TRBD1
j_call: TRBJ1-2
v_call: TRBV18
cdr3_length: 16

cdr3_nt: TGCGCCAGCAGAAGCGGAGGGCAAGAGACCCAGTACTTC
cdr3_aa: CASRSGGQETQYF
clone_size: -
d_call: -
j_call: TRBJ2-5
v_call: TRBV5-1
cdr3_length: 13

cdr3_nt: TGTGCCAGCAGTCCTCAGGGTTGGTCACCCCTCCACTTT
cdr3_aa: CASSPQGWSPLHF
clone_size: many
d_call: -
j_call: TRBJ1-6
v_call: TRBV12-3/TRBV12-4
cdr3_length: 13

cdr3_nt: TGCGCCAGCCAGACAGGGGGAGGAAACATTCAGTACTTC
cdr3_aa: CASQTGGGNIQYF
clone_size: -
d_call: TRBD1
j_call: TRBJ2-4
v_call: TRBV10-2
cdr3_length: 13

cdr3_nt: TGTGCCAGCAGTATAGGACTAGCGGGCCGACAAGAGACCCAGTACTTC
cdr3_aa: CASSIGLAGRQETQYF
clone_size: -
d_call: TRBD2
j_call: TRBJ2-5
v_call: TRBV6-9
cdr3_length: 16

cdr3_nt: TGTGCCAGCAGCTCGGGCGGTCGCACAGATACGCAGTATTTT
cdr3_aa: CASSSGGRTDTQYF
clone_size: medium-sized
d_call: -
j_call: TRBJ2-3
v_call: TRBV7-9
cdr3_length: 14

cdr3_nt: TGTGCCATCAGCAAACCCAGGGGGGAAGCTTTCTTT
cdr3_aa: CAISKPRGEAFF
clone_size: -
d_call: TRBD1
j_call: TRBJ1-1
v_call: TRBV10-3
cdr3_length: 12

cdr3_nt: TGCGCCAGCAGCCGGGACAGGGCCAGCACAGATACGCAGTATTTT
cdr3_aa: CASSRDRASTDTQYF
clone_size: many
d_call: TRBD1
j_call: TRBJ2-3
v_call: TRBV5-1
cdr3_length: 15

cdr3_nt: TGCAGTGCTAGAAAGGGGTCCCCGATCTATGGCTACACCTTC
cdr3_aa: CSARKGSPIYGYTF
clone_size: -
d_call: -
j_call: TRBJ1-2
v_call: TRBV20-1
cdr3_length: 14

cdr3_nt: TGTGCCAGTAGAAACCGGGGGATCCAAGAGACCCAGTACTTC
cdr3_aa: CASRNRGIQETQYF
clone_size: many
d_call: -
j_call: TRBJ2-5
v_call: TRBV19
cdr3_length: 14

cdr3_nt: TGTGCCAGCAGCTTAGAAAGGGGAAGGACAGGGAGAACTGAAGCTTTCTTT
cdr3_aa: CASSLERGRTGRTEAFF
clone_size: many
d_call: TRBD1
j_call: TRBJ1-1
v_call: TRBV7-9
cdr3_length: 17

cdr3_nt: TGCAGTGCTATCGGCCGGGTTGAATCTGGGGCCAACGTCCTGACTTTC
cdr3_aa: CSAIGRVESGANVLTF
clone_size: many
d_call: -
j_call: TRBJ2-6
v_call: TRBV20-1
cdr3_length: 16

cdr3_nt: TGTGCCAGCAGCGAGAGGGACATCATAAGGAGAGAGGCTGGAAACACCATATATTTT
cdr3_aa: CASSERDIIRREAGNTIYF
clone_size: many
d_call: -
j_call: TRBJ1-3
v_call: TRBV9
cdr3_length: 19

cdr3_nt: TGTGCCAGCAGTTCAAACCGCGGACAGGGGGACAATCAGCCCCAGCATTTT
cdr3_aa: CASSSNRGQGDNQPQHF
clone_size: many
d_call: TRBD1
j_call: TRBJ1-5
v_call: TRBV28
cdr3_length: 17

cdr3_nt: TGTGCCTGGAGTGAATACCTGGCGGGCGGGGAGCTGTTTTTT
cdr3_aa: CAWSEYLAGGELFF
clone_size: many
d_call: -
j_call: TRBJ2-2
v_call: TRBV30
cdr3_length: 14

cdr3_nt: TGCGCCAGCAGCTTGGGACAGGGGGTCCAGGACATTCAGTACTTC
cdr3_aa: CASSLGQGVQDIQYF
clone_size: -
d_call: TRBD1
j_call: TRBJ2-4
v_call: TRBV5-1
cdr3_length: 15

cdr3_nt: TGTGCCAGCTCACCTGTGACAGGGATATACGAGCAGTACTTC
cdr3_aa: CASSPVTGIYEQYF
clone_size: many
d_call: TRBD1
j_call: TRBJ2-7
v_call: TRBV18
cdr3_length: 14

cdr3_nt: TGTGCCAGCAGCTTAGGGTACAGCTCCTACAATGAGCAGTTCTTC
cdr3_aa: CASSLGYSSYNEQFF
clone_size: few
d_call: -
j_call: TRBJ2-1
v_call: TRBV7-2
cdr3_length: 15

cdr3_nt: TGTGCCAGCAGTTCCAAGGGGCCATACGAGCAGTACTTC
cdr3_aa: CASSSKGPYEQYF
clone_size: many
d_call: -
j_call: TRBJ2-7
v_call: TRBV27
cdr3_length: 13

cdr3_nt: TGTGCCAGCAGAGAAATACCGGGTGATAAGACCGGGGAGCTGTTTTTT
cdr3_aa: CASREIPGDKTGELFF
clone_size: many
d_call: -
j_call: TRBJ2-2
v_call: TRBV6-1
cdr3_length: 16

cdr3_nt: TGTGCCAGCAGCTCCACATGGCGTATCACCGGGGAGCTGTTTTTT
cdr3_aa: CASSSTWRITGELFF
clone_size: many
d_call: -
j_call: TRBJ2-2
v_call: TRBV7-8
cdr3_length: 15

cdr3_nt: TGTGCCACCAGCAGTGAGGACAGAGAAAATCAGCCCCAGCATTTT
cdr3_aa: CATSSEDRENQPQHF
clone_size: few
d_call: -
j_call: TRBJ1-5
v_call: TRBV15
cdr3_length: 15

cdr3_nt: TGTGCCACCAGTGATCCGCCGACCGGGGAGCTGTTTTTT
cdr3_aa: CATSDPPTGELFF
clone_size: many
d_call: -
j_call: TRBJ2-2
v_call: TRBV24-1
cdr3_length: 13

cdr3_nt: TGTGCCAGCAGTTACGTCCGGGGCCCGGAGACCCAGTACTTC
cdr3_aa: CASSYVRGPETQYF
clone_size: medium-sized
d_call: -
j_call: TRBJ2-5
v_call: TRBV6-5
cdr3_length: 14

cdr3_nt: TGTGCCAGCAGCTTAGATCGGAGCGGACCCCTTACCTACGAGCAGTACTTC
cdr3_aa: CASSLDRSGPLTYEQYF
clone_size: many
d_call: -
j_call: TRBJ2-7
v_call: TRBV7-9
cdr3_length: 17

cdr3_nt: TGTGCCAGCAGCTTACGCAGGGAGACCAACTATGGCTACACCTTC
cdr3_aa: CASSLRRETNYGYTF
clone_size: -
d_call: -
j_call: TRBJ1-2
v_call: TRBV7-2
cdr3_length: 15

cdr3_nt: TGTGCCAGCAGCTTGGGACAGGGGGTCTACGAGCAGTACTTC
cdr3_aa: CASSLGQGVYEQYF
clone_size: many
d_call: TRBD1
j_call: TRBJ2-7
v_call: TRBV12-3/TRBV12-4
cdr3_length: 14

cdr3_nt: TGTGCCAGCAGCTTAGTCACCGTATACACCGGGGAGCTGTTTTTT
cdr3_aa: CASSLVTVYTGELFF
clone_size: few
d_call: -
j_call: TRBJ2-2
v_call: TRBV7-2
cdr3_length: 15

cdr3_nt: TGTGCCAGTAGTATGCGGAGCCCCGCTAACTATGGCTACACCTTC
cdr3_aa: CASSMRSPANYGYTF
clone_size: many
d_call: -
j_call: TRBJ1-2
v_call: TRBV19
cdr3_length: 15

cdr3_nt: TGTGCCAGCAGTACCGCGCGGACATCCGAAGCTTTCTTT
cdr3_aa: CASSTARTSEAFF
clone_size: -
d_call: -
j_call: TRBJ1-1
v_call: TRBV27
cdr3_length: 13

cdr3_nt: TGTGCCAGCAGTTATAGACAGGGCCCGTCGCCCCTCCACTTT
cdr3_aa: CASSYRQGPSPLHF
clone_size: many
d_call: TRBD1
j_call: TRBJ1-6
v_call: TRBV6-5
cdr3_length: 14

cdr3_nt: TGTGCCAGCAGCTTAGAGGCCGGGTCTTTATCCTACAATGAGCAGTTCTTC
cdr3_aa: CASSLEAGSLSYNEQFF
clone_size: -
d_call: -
j_call: TRBJ2-1
v_call: TRBV7-9
cdr3_length: 17

cdr3_nt: TGCAGTGCTGGGATCGGGGGGGCCCTGTACCAAGAGACCCAGTACTTC
cdr3_aa: CSAGIGGALYQETQYF
clone_size: -
d_call: TRBD2
j_call: TRBJ2-5
v_call: TRBV20-1
cdr3_length: 16

cdr3_nt: TGTGCCAGCAGGAGGGGGGATAATTCACCCCTCCACTTT
cdr3_aa: CASRRGDNSPLHF
clone_size: many
d_call: -
j_call: TRBJ1-6
v_call: TRBV12-3/TRBV12-4
cdr3_length: 13

cdr3_nt: TGTGCCACCATTCTGGGCCTCGATGAAAAACTGTTTTTT
cdr3_aa: CATILGLDEKLFF
clone_size: -
d_call: -
j_call: TRBJ1-4
v_call: TRBV2
cdr3_length: 13

cdr3_nt: TGTGCCACCGCTGCCCTCCCGGGTTGGACAGATACGCAGTATTTT
cdr3_aa: CATAALPGWTDTQYF
clone_size: -
d_call: -
j_call: TRBJ2-3
v_call: TRBV15
cdr3_length: 15

cdr3_nt: TGTGCCGCCGGACAGGGGAGGGACACTGAAGCTTTCTTT
cdr3_aa: CAAGQGRDTEAFF
clone_size: many
d_call: TRBD1
j_call: TRBJ1-1
v_call: TRBV10-3
cdr3_length: 13

cdr3_nt: TGTGCCAGTAGTATTAGCGTTAGCAATCAGCCCCAGCATTTT
cdr3_aa: CASSISVSNQPQHF
clone_size: -
d_call: -
j_call: TRBJ1-5
v_call: TRBV19
cdr3_length: 14

cdr3_nt: TGTGCCAGCAGTAAACAGGGGGCGGGCACTGAAGCTTTCTTT
cdr3_aa: CASSKQGAGTEAFF
clone_size: many
d_call: TRBD1
j_call: TRBJ1-1
v_call: TRBV12-3/TRBV12-4
cdr3_length: 14

cdr3_nt: TGTGCCAGCAGCCGGGACAGGGGATCTCAGCCCCAGCATTTT
cdr3_aa: CASSRDRGSQPQHF
clone_size: many
d_call: TRBD1
j_call: TRBJ1-5
v_call: TRBV7-2
cdr3_length: 14

cdr3_nt: TGTGCCAGCAACCGAGGGAATGAAAAACTGTTTTTT
cdr3_aa: CASNRGNEKLFF
clone_size: few
d_call: -
j_call: TRBJ1-4
v_call: TRBV12-3/TRBV12-4
cdr3_length: 12

cdr3_nt: TGCGCCAGCAGTGAGTCTGGCAGGGACGAGCAGTACTTC
cdr3_aa: CASSESGRDEQYF
clone_size: many
d_call: -
j_call: TRBJ2-7
v_call: TRBV10-1
cdr3_length: 13

cdr3_nt: TGTGCCAGTACGACAGGGACTAGCTACAATGAGCAGTTCTTC
cdr3_aa: CASTTGTSYNEQFF
clone_size: few
d_call: -
j_call: TRBJ2-1
v_call: TRBV7-3
cdr3_length: 14

cdr3_nt: TGCGCCAGCAGCCCACGAACCGGGACAGGGGCCTACGAGCAGTACTTC
cdr3_aa: CASSPRTGTGAYEQYF
clone_size: many
d_call: TRBD1
j_call: TRBJ2-7
v_call: TRBV4-1
cdr3_length: 16